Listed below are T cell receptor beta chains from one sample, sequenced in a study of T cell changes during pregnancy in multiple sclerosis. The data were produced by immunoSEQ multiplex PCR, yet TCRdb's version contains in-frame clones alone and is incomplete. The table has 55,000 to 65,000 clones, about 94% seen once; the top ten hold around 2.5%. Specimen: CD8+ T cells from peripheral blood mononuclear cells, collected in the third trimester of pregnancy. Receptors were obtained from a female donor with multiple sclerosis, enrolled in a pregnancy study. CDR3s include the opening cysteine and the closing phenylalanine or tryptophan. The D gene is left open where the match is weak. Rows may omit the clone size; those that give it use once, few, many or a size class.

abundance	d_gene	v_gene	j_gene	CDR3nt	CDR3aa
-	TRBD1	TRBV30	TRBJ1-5	TGTGCCTGGGACAGCGGGACAGGGGGTGATCAGCCCCAGCATTTT	CAWDSGTGGDQPQHF
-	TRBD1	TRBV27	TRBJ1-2	TGTGCCAGCAGTCAACCGGGACAGTCTAACTATGGCTACACCTTC	CASSQPGQSNYGYTF
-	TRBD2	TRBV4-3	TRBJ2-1	TGCGCCAGCAGCCAAGAACTAGCGGGAGGGCCCCACAATGAGCAGTTCTTC	CASSQELAGGPHNEQFF
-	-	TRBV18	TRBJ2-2	TGTGCCAGCTCACCACCCGGCGGAACTAACACCGGGGAGCTGTTTTTT	CASSPPGGTNTGELFF
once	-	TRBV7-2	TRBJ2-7	TGTGCCAGCAGCCCACTAGTTAACGAGCAGTACTTC	CASSPLVNEQYF
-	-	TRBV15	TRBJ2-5	TGTGCCACCAGCAGCGTAACAGGGATCGAAGGAGAGACCCAGTACTTC	CATSSVTGIEGETQYF
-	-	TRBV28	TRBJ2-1	TGTGCCAGCAGTTTATGGACTCACAATGAGCAGTTCTTC	CASSLWTHNEQFF
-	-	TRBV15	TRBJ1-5	TGTGCCACCAGCAGAGATCCAACAGGGAGTAGCAATCAGCCCCAGCATTTT	CATSRDPTGSSNQPQHF
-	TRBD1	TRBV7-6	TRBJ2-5	TGTGCCAGCAGCTCCCGGACAGGGGCGTCCCAAGAGACCCAGTACTTC	CASSSRTGASQETQYF
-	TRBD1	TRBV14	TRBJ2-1	TGTGCCAGCAGCCAAGGGGACAGGCTAAGGTGGAATGAGCAGTTCTTC	CASSQGDRLRWNEQFF
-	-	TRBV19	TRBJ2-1	TGTGCCAGTAGTATAGGGAGTTACAATGAGCAGTTCTTC	CASSIGSYNEQFF
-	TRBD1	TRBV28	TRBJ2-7	TGTGCCAGCAGTACAGGACAGGACCGAAACTACGAGCAGTACTTC	CASSTGQDRNYEQYF
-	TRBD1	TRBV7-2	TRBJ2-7	TGTGCCAGCAGCTTAGAGTCCGGGACAGGGGTATTTACGTACGAGCAGTACTTC	CASSLESGTGVFTYEQYF
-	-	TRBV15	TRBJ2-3	TGTGCCACCAGAGAGGAACTAGTCCCAGATACGCAGTATTTT	CATREELVPDTQYF
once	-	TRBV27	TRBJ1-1	TGTGCCAGCAGTTTATCGAGGCGGAGACAGGCGAGAGGCGAAGCTTTCTTT	CASSLSRRRQARGEAFF
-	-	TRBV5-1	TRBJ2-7	TGCGCCAGCAGCTTGTATGCAGGGCAAGGCTACGAGCAGTACTTC	CASSLYAGQGYEQYF
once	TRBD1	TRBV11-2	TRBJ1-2	TGTGCCAGCAGCGGGACAGGGGGCGATGGCTACACCTTC	CASSGTGGDGYTF
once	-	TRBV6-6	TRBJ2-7	TGTGCCAGCAGACAGGGGCTAGCGAGCTACGAGCAGTACTTC	CASRQGLASYEQYF
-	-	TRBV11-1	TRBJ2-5	TGTGCCAGCACCGCGCTAGGTCACCAAGAGACCCAGTACTTC	CASTALGHQETQYF
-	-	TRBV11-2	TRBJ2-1	TGTGCCAGCAGCTTCATGGTCGGCAATGAGCAGTTCTTC	CASSFMVGNEQFF